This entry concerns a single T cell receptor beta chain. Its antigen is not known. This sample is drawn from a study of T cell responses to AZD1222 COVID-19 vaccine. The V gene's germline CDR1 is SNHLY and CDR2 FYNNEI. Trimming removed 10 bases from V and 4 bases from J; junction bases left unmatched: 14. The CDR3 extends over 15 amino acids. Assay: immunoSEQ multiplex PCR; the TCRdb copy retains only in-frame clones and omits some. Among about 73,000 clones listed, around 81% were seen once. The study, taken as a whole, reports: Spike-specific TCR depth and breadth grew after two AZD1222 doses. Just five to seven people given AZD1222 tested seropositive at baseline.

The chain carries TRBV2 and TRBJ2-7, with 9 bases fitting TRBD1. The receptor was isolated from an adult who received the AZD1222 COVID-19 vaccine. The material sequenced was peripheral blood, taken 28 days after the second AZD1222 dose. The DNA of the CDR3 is TGTGCCACCTCAAAAGAGCCCGGGACAGGGTACGAGCAGTACTTC. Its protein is CATSKEPGTGYEQYF. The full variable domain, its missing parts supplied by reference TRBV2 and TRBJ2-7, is EPEVTQTPSHQVTQMGQEVILRCVPISNHLYFYWYRQILGQKVEFLVSFYNNEISEKSEIFDDQFSVERPDGSNFTLKIRSTKLEDSAMYFCATSKEPGTGYEQYFGPGTRLTVT.